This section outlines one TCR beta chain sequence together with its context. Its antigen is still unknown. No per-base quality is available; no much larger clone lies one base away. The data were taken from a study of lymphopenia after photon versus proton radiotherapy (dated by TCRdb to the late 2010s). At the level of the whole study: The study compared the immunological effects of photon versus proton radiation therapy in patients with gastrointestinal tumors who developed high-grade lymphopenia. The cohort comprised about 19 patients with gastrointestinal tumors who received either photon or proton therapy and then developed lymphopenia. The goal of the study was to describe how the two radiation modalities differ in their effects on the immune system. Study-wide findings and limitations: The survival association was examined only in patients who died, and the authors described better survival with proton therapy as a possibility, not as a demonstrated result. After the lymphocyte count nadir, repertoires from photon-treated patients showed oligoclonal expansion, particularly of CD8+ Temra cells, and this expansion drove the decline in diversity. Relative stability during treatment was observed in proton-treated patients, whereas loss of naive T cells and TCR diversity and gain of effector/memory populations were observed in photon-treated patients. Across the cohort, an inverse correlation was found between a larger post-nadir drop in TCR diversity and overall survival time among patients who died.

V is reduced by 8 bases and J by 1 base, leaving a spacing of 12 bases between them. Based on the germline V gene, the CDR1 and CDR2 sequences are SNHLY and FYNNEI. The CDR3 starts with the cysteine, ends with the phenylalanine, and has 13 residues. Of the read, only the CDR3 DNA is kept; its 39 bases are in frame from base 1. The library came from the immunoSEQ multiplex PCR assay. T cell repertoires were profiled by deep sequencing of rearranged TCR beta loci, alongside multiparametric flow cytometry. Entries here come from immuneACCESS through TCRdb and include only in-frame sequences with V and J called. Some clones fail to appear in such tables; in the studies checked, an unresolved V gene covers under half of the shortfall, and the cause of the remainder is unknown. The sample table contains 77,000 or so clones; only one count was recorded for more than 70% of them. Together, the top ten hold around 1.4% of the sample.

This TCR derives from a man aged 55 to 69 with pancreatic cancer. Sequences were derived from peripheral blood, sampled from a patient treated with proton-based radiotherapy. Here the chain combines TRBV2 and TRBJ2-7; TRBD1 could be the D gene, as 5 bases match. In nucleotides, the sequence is TGTGCCAGCGCCCGACAGTTTTCCTACGAGCAGTACTTC. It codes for CASARQFSYEQYF. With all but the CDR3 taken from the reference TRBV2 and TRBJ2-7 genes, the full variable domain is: EPEVTQTPSHQVTQMGQEVILRCVPISNHLYFYWYRQILGQKVEFLVSFYNNEISEKSEIFDDQFSVERPDGSNFTLKIRSTKLEDSAMYFCASARQFSYEQYFGPGTRLTVT.